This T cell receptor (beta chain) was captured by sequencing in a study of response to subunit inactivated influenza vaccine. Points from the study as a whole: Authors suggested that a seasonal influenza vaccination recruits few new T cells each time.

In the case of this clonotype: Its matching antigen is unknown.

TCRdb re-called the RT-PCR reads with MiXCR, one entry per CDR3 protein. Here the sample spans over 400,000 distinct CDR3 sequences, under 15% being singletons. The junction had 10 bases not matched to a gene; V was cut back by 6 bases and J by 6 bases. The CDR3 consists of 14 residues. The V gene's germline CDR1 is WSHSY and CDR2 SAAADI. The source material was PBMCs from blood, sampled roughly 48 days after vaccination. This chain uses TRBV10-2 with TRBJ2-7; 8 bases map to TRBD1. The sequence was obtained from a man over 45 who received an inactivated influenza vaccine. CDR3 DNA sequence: TGCGCCAGCAGCAGGGGCCAGGGGGCTCTCGAGCAGTACTTC. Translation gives CASSRGQGALEQYF.